This T cell receptor beta chain was recorded in a study of blood T cell repertoires in COVID-19. In the study overall: The United States, Italy and Spain were the sources of the acute and convalescent COVID-19 samples. T cells, B-cell-depleted T cells, or PBMCs provided the cDNA or gDNA that served as material.

Germline lookup yields CDR1 LGHNA and CDR2 YNFKEQ. CDR3 length: 13 residues. Trimming removed 0 bases from V and 5 bases from J, with 5 bases in between. In the original workflow: Estimates of nucleated cell counts were drawn from the amplification of reference gene primers. Only in-frame clones appear in the TCRdb table, and some are missing; sequencing was by immunoSEQ multiplex PCR. That table furnishes V, J and clone size, whereas the DNA furnished D and trimming. The sample holds roughly 200,000 clones, around 90% seen once. This TCR was recovered from a man aged 50 to 60 with acute or convalescent COVID-19. The chain uses TRBV4-2 and TRBJ1-5; D is uncertain. The specimen sequenced was peripheral blood. CDR3 DNA: TGTGCCAGCAGCCAAGATTATGATCAGCCCCAGCATTTT. This translates into CASSQDYDQPQHF.